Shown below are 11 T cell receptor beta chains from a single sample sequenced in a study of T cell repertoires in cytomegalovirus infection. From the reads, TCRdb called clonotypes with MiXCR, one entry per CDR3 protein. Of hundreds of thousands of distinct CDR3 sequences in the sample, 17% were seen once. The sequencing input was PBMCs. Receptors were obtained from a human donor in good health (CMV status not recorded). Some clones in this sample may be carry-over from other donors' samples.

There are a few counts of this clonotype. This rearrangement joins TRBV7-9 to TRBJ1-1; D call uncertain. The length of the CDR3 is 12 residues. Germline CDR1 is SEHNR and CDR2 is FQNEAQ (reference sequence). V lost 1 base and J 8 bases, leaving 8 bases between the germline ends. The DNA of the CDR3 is TGTGCCAGCAGCTTAGGGTCCCAAGAAGCTTTCTTT. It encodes CASSLGSQEAFF.

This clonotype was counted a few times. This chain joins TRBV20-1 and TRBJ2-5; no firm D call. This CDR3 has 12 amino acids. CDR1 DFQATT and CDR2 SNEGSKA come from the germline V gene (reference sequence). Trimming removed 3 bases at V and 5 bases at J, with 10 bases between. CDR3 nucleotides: TGCAGTGCTAGTCCTGCGACGGAGACCCAGTACTTC. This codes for CSASPATETQYF.

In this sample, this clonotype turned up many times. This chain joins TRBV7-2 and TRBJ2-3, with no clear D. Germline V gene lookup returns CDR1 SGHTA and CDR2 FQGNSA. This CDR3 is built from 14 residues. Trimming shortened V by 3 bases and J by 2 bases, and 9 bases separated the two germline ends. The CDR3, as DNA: TGTGCCAGCAGCTTCTACCTGTCCACAGATACGCAGTATTTT. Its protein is CASSFYLSTDTQYF.

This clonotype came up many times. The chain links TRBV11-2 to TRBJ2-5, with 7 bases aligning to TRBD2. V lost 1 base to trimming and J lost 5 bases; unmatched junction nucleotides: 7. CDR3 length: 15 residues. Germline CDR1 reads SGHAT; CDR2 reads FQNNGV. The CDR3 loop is CASSLASGAGETQYF. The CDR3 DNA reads TGTGCCAGCAGCTTAGCCAGCGGGGCAGGGGAGACCCAGTACTTC.

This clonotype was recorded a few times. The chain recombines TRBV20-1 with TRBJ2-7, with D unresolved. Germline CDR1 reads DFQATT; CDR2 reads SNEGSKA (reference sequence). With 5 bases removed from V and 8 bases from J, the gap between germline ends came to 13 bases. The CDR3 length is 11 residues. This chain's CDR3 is CSAQWSTKQYF. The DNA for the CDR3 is TGCAGTGCTCAGTGGAGTACGAAGCAGTACTTC.

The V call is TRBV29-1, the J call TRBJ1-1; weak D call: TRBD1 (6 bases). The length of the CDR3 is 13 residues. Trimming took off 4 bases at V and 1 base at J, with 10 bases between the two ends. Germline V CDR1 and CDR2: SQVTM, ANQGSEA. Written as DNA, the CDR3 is TGCAGCGTTGCGTACAGGGCGAACACTGAAGCTTTCTTT. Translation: CSVAYRANTEAFF. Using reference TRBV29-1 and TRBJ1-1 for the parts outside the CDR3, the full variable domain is SAVISQKPSRDICQRGTSLTIQCQVDSQVTMMFWYRQQPGQSLTLIATANQGSEATYESGFVIDKFPISRPNLTFSTLTVSNMSPEDSSIYLCSVAYRANTEAFFGQGTRLTVV.

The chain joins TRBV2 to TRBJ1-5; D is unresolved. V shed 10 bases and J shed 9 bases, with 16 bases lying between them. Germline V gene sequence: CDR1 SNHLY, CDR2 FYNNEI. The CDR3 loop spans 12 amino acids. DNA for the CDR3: TGTGCCACCCGACCCGTCGTGGGGCCCCAGCATTTT. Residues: CATRPVVGPQHF.

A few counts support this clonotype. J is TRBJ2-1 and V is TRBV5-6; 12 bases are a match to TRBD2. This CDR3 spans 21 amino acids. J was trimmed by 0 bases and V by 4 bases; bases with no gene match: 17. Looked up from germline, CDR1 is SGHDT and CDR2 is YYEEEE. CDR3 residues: CASSQDQTGTSGSSSYNEQFF. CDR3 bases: TGTGCCAGCAGCCAAGATCAAACCGGGACTAGCGGGTCGAGCTCCTACAATGAGCAGTTCTTC.

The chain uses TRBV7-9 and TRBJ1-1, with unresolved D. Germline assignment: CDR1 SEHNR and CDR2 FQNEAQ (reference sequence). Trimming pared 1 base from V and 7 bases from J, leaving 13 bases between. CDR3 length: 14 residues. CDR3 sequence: CASSLGQYTFEAFF. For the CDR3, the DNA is TGTGCCAGCAGCTTAGGGCAGTACACCTTTGAAGCTTTCTTT.

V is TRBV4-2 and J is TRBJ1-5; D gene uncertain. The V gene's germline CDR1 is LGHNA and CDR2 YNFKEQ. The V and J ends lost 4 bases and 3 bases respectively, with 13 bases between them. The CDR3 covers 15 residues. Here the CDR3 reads CASSPEVGSNQPQHF. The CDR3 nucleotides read TGTGCCAGCAGCCCTGAGGTGGGATCCAATCAGCCCCAGCATTTT.

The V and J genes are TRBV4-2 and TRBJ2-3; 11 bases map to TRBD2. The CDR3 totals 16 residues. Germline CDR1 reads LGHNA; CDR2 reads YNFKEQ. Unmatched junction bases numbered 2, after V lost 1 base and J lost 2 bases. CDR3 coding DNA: TGTGCCAGCAGCCAAGGGACTAGCGGGCTCACAGATACGCAGTATTTT. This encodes CASSQGTSGLTDTQYF.